These T cell receptor beta chains were read from a single sample in a study of CD8 T cells in Susac syndrome. TCRdb reanalysed the immunoSEQ multiplex PCR reads using MiXCR and keeps one entry per CDR3 protein. This repertoire shows approximately 46,000 distinct CDR3 sequences, around 92% found once; its top ten account for roughly 0.4%. The sample comprised CD8+ T cells from PBMCs. The origin of the receptors is a human donor in good health. CDR3s include the opening cysteine and the closing phenylalanine or tryptophan. The listing skips clone size in some rows; elsewhere it reads once, few, many or a size class.

j_call clone_size v_call cdr3_aa
TRBJ2-5 NA TRBV4-3 CASSQDRRDNGYQETQYF
TRBJ1-1 NA TRBV5-1 CASNFGGLTEAFF
TRBJ2-1 NA TRBV29-1 CSLGTYNEQFF
TRBJ2-7 NA TRBV7-9 CASSSPQGLGEQYF
TRBJ2-7 NA TRBV6-1 CPRGPRLAVEIYEQYF
TRBJ1-5 NA TRBV7-2 CASSLRDPRSNQPQHF
TRBJ1-4 NA TRBV2 CASSDGVRDRLFF
TRBJ2-2 NA TRBV29-1 CSLREATGELFF
TRBJ1-1 NA TRBV29-1 CSVPQGLGTEAFF
TRBJ2-4 once TRBV12-5 CASGFGDRGSLAKNIQYF
TRBJ2-7 NA TRBV5-1 CASSSSGGPHEQYF
TRBJ2-7 NA TRBV29-1 CSALDYEQYF
TRBJ2-7 NA TRBV9 CASSVAGLANYEQYF
TRBJ2-5 NA TRBV4-1 CASSPRAERYQETQYF
TRBJ2-7 NA TRBV12-3/TRBV12-4 CASSLEGCEQYF
TRBJ1-5 NA TRBV12-5 CASLSLNTASNQPQHF
TRBJ2-7 once TRBV7-8 CASSLGGRLHAYEQYF
TRBJ2-7 NA TRBV27 CASSLNGRTSGRGYEQYF
TRBJ1-2 NA TRBV30 CAWSRGGSYGYTF
TRBJ2-3 NA TRBV12-5 CASGSTGQSTDTQYF
TRBJ2-1 NA TRBV19 CASSPSAISYNEQFF
TRBJ1-1 NA TRBV5-1 CASSLSPDNGAEAFF
TRBJ2-4 NA TRBV7-9 CASSSFIGLDENIQYF
TRBJ2-1 NA TRBV7-6 CASSLERKSSYNEQFF
TRBJ2-5 NA TRBV6-5 CASSYSTNKHQETQYF
TRBJ2-5 once TRBV7-8 CASSPSPLPGEPDF
TRBJ2-1 NA TRBV11-2 CASSLEGIQGDEQFF
TRBJ2-3 NA TRBV27 CASSYEGAGTDTQYF
TRBJ1-1 NA TRBV13 CASSYEKQGTEAFF
TRBJ2-1 NA TRBV20-1 CSARGASGQYSYNEQFF
TRBJ1-1 NA TRBV6-1 CASRDKLGTEAFF
TRBJ2-5 once TRBV20-1 CSARDGRLQETQYF
TRBJ1-2 NA TRBV28 CASSFQGNGYTF
TRBJ2-3 NA TRBV20-1 CSARGAAGTASTDTQYF
TRBJ1-2 NA TRBV20-1 CSAPPREAYGYTF
TRBJ2-2 NA TRBV25-1 CASSDPGPMNTGELFF
TRBJ1-1 NA TRBV3-1 CASSPAGTEAFF
TRBJ2-7 NA TRBV19 CASAGKGLYEQYF
TRBJ1-1 NA TRBV15 CATSRDRNMNTEAFF
TRBJ1-1 NA TRBV5-4 CASSPRTGFMNTEAFF
TRBJ2-7 NA TRBV19 CASSIKGERDYEQYF
TRBJ2-7 few TRBV3-1 CASSQVTSGRTYEQYF
TRBJ2-1 NA TRBV24-1 CATSEAGTANEQFF
TRBJ2-1 NA TRBV10-1 CASSEDLAGGLNEQFF
TRBJ1-1 NA TRBV28 CASSLSPYEAFF
TRBJ1-2 NA TRBV6-2/TRBV6-3 CASSPGQGNSYGYTF
TRBJ2-1 NA TRBV6-2/TRBV6-3 CASSHRGQAWNEQFF
TRBJ1-2 few TRBV29-1 CSVPGYGYTF
TRBJ1-1 NA TRBV19 CASRAWETMNTEAFF
TRBJ2-1 NA TRBV20-1 CSALGTSGPPRGAYNEQFF
TRBJ2-1 NA TRBV6-5 CASRYTGGGEQFF
TRBJ2-3 NA TRBV6-4 CASSDGGTDTQYF
TRBJ2-1 once TRBV7-9 CASSLELGPTNEQFF
TRBJ1-5 NA TRBV2 CASSEGREHQPQHF
TRBJ2-1 NA TRBV7-8 CASSLVTGGGYNEQFF
TRBJ1-1 NA TRBV27 CASSLSGYAEAFF
TRBJ2-7 NA TRBV24-1 CATSDLQSTQSRAHEQYF
TRBJ2-7 NA TRBV20-1 CSARDLRADYEQYF
TRBJ2-1 few TRBV19 CASTGAGSYNEQFF